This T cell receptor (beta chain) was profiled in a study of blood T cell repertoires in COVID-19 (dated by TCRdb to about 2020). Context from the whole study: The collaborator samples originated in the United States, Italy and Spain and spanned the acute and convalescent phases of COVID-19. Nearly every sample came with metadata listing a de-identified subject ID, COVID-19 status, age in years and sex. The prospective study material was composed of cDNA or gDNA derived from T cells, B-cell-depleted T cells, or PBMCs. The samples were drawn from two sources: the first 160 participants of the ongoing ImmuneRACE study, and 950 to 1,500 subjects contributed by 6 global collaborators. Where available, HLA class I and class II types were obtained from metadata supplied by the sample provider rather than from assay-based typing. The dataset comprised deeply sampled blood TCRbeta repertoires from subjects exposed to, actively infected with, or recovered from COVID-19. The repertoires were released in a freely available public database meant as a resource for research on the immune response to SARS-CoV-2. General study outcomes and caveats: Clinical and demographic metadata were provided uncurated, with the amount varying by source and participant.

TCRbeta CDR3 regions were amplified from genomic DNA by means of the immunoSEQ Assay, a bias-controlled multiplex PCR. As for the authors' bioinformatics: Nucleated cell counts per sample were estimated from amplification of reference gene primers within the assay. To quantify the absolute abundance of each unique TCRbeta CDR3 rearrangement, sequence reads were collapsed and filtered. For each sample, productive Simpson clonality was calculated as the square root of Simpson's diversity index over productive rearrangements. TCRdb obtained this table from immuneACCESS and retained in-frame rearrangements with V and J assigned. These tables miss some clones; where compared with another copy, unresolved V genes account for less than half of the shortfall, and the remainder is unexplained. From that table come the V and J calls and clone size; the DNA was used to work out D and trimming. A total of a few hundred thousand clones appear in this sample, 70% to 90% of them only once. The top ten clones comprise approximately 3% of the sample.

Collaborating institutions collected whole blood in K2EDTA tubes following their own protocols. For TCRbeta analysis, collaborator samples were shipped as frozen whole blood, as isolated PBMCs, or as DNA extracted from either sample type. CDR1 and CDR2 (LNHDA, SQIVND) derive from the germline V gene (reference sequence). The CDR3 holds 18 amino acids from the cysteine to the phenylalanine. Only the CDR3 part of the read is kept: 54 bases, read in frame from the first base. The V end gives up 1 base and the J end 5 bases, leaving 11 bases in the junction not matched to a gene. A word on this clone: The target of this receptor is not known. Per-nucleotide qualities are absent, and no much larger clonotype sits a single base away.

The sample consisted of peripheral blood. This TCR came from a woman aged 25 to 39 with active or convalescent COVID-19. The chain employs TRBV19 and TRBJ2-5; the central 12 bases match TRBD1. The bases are TGTGCCAGTAGTATAGTGGTCTTCGGGACAGGGGGCGCGGAGACCCAGTACTTC. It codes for CASSIVVFGTGGAETQYF.